This passage covers 18 T cell receptor beta chains from one sample sequenced in a study of blood T cell repertoires in COVID-19. Clones were read by immunoSEQ multiplex PCR, and TCRdb kept only the in-frame ones, dropping some. The profile covers 200,000 or so clones, with around 90% appearing a single time and around 6.5% taken by the ten largest. The specimen sequenced was peripheral blood. Receptor source: a man aged 60 to 75 who had recovered from COVID-19.

This chain links TRBV6-5 with TRBJ1-2; D remains ambiguous. This CDR3 has 11 residues. Trimming removed 6 bases from V and 8 bases from J, with 10 bases in between. Germline V CDR1 and CDR2: MNHEY, SVGAGI. Here the CDR3 DNA reads TGTGCCAGCAGACTAGCGGGGGGCTACACCTTC. It is translated as CASRLAGGYTF.

V and J are TRBV27 and TRBJ1-4; 9 bases line up with TRBD1. CDR3 length: 14 residues. J was trimmed by 7 bases and V by 5 bases; bases with no gene match: 5. CDR1 and CDR2 (germline): MNHEY, SMNVEV (reference sequence). CDR3 in DNA: TGTGCCAGCAGTAAAGGGACAGGGCGTGAAAAACTGTTTTTT. Translating gives CASSKGTGREKLFF.

The chain carries TRBV2 and TRBJ1-1, with TRBD1 identical over 8 bases. V was pared by 1 base and J by 5 bases, with 3 bases of the junction left unmatched. The CDR3 length is 14 residues. Germline-derived CDR1 and CDR2 are SNHLY and FYNNEI. DNA for the CDR3: TGTGCCAGCAGTGAAGAGGACAGGGTTACTGAAGCTTTCTTT. Protein product: CASSEEDRVTEAFF. Variable domain in full (rest from reference TRBV2 and TRBJ1-1): EPEVTQTPSHQVTQMGQEVILRCVPISNHLYFYWYRQILGQKVEFLVSFYNNEISEKSEIFDDQFSVERPDGSNFTLKIRSTKLEDSAMYFCASSEEDRVTEAFFGQGTRLTVV.

V usage is TRBV7-9 and J usage is TRBJ2-1; tentative D call: TRBD2 (5 bases). This CDR3 comprises 14 residues. V was trimmed by 2 bases and J by 6 bases, leaving 11 bases between them. CDR1 and CDR2 from the germline V gene are SEHNR and FQNEAQ (reference sequence). CDR3 nucleotide sequence: TGTGCCAGCAGCTTACCGGGGAGTTTCAATGAGCAGTTCTTC. It codes for CASSLPGSFNEQFF.

This chain uses TRBV27 with TRBJ1-2; D is undetermined. Germline CDR1 reads MNHEY; CDR2 reads SMNVEV (reference sequence). With 5 bases removed from V and 0 bases from J, the gap between germline ends came to 10 bases. The length of the CDR3 is 14 residues. CDR3 loop: CASSPRQANYGYTF. The CDR3 DNA sequence: TGTGCCAGCAGTCCCCGACAAGCTAACTATGGCTACACCTTC.

The gene calls are TRBV11-2 and TRBJ1-6; maybe TRBD1 (5 bases). The CDR3 totals 12 residues. The V end was cut by 5 bases, the J end by 16 bases, with 15 bases between. Germline V CDR1 and CDR2: SGHAT, FQNNGV. CDR3 nucleotide sequence: TGTGCCAGCAGCCCCCGTACAGGAAAACTCCACTTT. It translates to CASSPRTGKLHF.

The chain is built from TRBV2 and TRBJ2-3, with 7 bases that match TRBD1. J lost 2 bases, V lost 6 bases, and 8 bases had no gene match. This CDR3 spans 15 amino acids. The germline CDR1 and CDR2 sequences are SNHLY and FYNNEI. The CDR3 DNA reads TGTGCCAGCAGCGTACAGGGGTCCCCCACAGATACGCAGTATTTT. Translated: CASSVQGSPTDTQYF. The full variable domain, with the rest looked up from reference TRBV2 and TRBJ2-3, is EPEVTQTPSHQVTQMGQEVILRCVPISNHLYFYWYRQILGQKVEFLVSFYNNEISEKSEIFDDQFSVERPDGSNFTLKIRSTKLEDSAMYFCASSVQGSPTDTQYFGPGTRLTVL.

The chain employs TRBV5-1 and TRBJ1-2, with TRBD1 matching over 7 bases. The junction had 7 bases not matched to a gene; V was cut back by 3 bases and J by 5 bases. The CDR3 is made up of 14 amino acids. In germline, CDR1 is SGHRS, CDR2 YFSETQ. CDR3 region: CASSYKQGTYGYTF. The DNA for the CDR3 is TGCGCCAGCAGCTATAAACAGGGGACGTATGGCTACACCTTC.

The V call is TRBV9, the J call TRBJ2-1; D possibly corresponds to TRBD2 (7 bases). Trimming left V 0 bases short and J 2 bases short, with 12 bases between. CDR1 and CDR2 (germline): SGDLS, YYNGEE. There are 16 residues in the CDR3. Here the CDR3 DNA reads TGTGCCAGCAGCGTAGGACGGGGGGCAACCTACAATGAGCAGTTCTTC. It codes for CASSVGRGATYNEQFF.

The rearrangement uses TRBV28 and TRBJ2-5; no clear D. The CDR3 totals 12 residues. Trimming shortened V by 2 bases and J by 1 base, and 2 bases separated the two germline ends. CDR1 and CDR2 (germline): MDHEN, SYDVKM. The CDR3 here is CASSLRQETQYF. DNA of the CDR3: TGTGCCAGCAGTTTACGCCAAGAGACCCAGTACTTC. The whole variable domain, filled in from reference TRBV28 and TRBJ2-5, reads DVKVTQSSRYLVKRTGEKVFLECVQDMDHENMFWYRQDPGLGLRLIYFSYDVKMKEKGDIPEGYSVSREKKERFSLILESASTNQTSMYLCASSLRQETQYFGPGTRLLVL.

The chain joins TRBV15 to TRBJ1-5; D gene ambiguous. Trimming left V 3 bases short and J 4 bases short, with 7 bases between. The CDR3 is made up of 13 amino acids. Germline lookup yields CDR1 LNHNV and CDR2 YYDKDF (reference sequence). In DNA form, the CDR3 reads TGTGCCACCAGCAGGCAGTTAAATCAGCCCCAGCATTTT. Amino acids: CATSRQLNQPQHF.

V usage is TRBV2 and J usage is TRBJ2-7; possibly TRBD2 for D (5 bases). V was clipped by 1 base and J by 3 bases, with 13 bases between them. The CDR3 covers 15 residues. Germline lookup yields CDR1 SNHLY and CDR2 FYNNEI. The chain's CDR3 is CASSEEGSGGYEQYF. The CDR3 DNA reads TGTGCCAGCAGTGAAGAGGGCAGTGGAGGCTACGAGCAGTACTTC.

CDR3 in amino acids: CASSLAPSEETQYF. The CDR3 region has the DNA TGCGCCAGCAGCTTGGCCCCTAGCGAAGAGACCCAGTACTTC. The chain carries TRBV5-1 and TRBJ2-5; a weak D match, TRBD2 (6 bases). The V gene's germline CDR1 is SGHRS and CDR2 YFSETQ. V was cut by 0 bases and J by 3 bases, with 9 bases left in between. This CDR3 has 14 residues.

The chain recombines TRBV11-2 with TRBJ2-5; D remains ambiguous. This CDR3 is built from 13 residues. V lost 1 base, J lost 2 bases, and 5 bases lay in between. Per the germline V gene, CDR1 is SGHAT and CDR2 is FQNNGV. The CDR3 loop is CASSLAHQETQYF. CDR3 bases: TGTGCCAGCAGCTTAGCCCATCAAGAGACCCAGTACTTC.

This sequence joins TRBV27 and TRBJ2-1; 7 nucleotides line up with TRBD2. J was trimmed by 4 bases and V by 7 bases; bases with no gene match: 7. The CDR3 contains 14 residues. CDR1 MNHEY and CDR2 SMNVEV come from the germline V gene (reference sequence). The DNA for the CDR3 is TGTGCCAGCAAAACTAGCGCGGGGTACAATGAGCAGTTCTTC. Residues: CASKTSAGYNEQFF.

V gene TRBV6-4 combines with J gene TRBJ2-6, with D perhaps matching TRBD1 (6 bases). Germline loops: CDR1 MRHNA, CDR2 SNTAGT. The V end was cut by 5 bases, the J end by 0 bases, with 14 bases between. This CDR3 is 17 amino acids long. The CDR3 loop reads CASSLRGQNSGANVLTF. For the CDR3, the DNA is TGTGCCAGCAGTTTAAGGGGACAAAACTCTGGGGCCAACGTCCTGACTTTC.

This clone appeared a few times. CDR3 coding DNA: TGTGCCAGCAGTGAGCTTTCCGGGGAGGTAAGCAATCAGCCCCAGCATTTT. Translated, it gives CASSELSGEVSNQPQHF. This chain connects TRBV6-1 to TRBJ1-5; no definite D call. The CDR3 runs to 17 residues. Germline CDR1 is MNHNS and CDR2 is SASEGT. V was pared by 3 bases and J by 1 base, with 16 bases between.

This chain joins TRBV11-2 and TRBJ2-7; TRBD1 matches at 7 bases. CDR3 length: 16 residues. V was clipped by 0 bases and J by 3 bases; unmatched bases: 8. The germline V gene encodes CDR1 SGHAT and CDR2 FQNNGV. The CDR3 here is CASSLDGRGLGYEQYF. The CDR3 nucleotides are TGTGCCAGCAGCTTAGATGGAAGGGGGCTTGGCTACGAGCAGTACTTC.